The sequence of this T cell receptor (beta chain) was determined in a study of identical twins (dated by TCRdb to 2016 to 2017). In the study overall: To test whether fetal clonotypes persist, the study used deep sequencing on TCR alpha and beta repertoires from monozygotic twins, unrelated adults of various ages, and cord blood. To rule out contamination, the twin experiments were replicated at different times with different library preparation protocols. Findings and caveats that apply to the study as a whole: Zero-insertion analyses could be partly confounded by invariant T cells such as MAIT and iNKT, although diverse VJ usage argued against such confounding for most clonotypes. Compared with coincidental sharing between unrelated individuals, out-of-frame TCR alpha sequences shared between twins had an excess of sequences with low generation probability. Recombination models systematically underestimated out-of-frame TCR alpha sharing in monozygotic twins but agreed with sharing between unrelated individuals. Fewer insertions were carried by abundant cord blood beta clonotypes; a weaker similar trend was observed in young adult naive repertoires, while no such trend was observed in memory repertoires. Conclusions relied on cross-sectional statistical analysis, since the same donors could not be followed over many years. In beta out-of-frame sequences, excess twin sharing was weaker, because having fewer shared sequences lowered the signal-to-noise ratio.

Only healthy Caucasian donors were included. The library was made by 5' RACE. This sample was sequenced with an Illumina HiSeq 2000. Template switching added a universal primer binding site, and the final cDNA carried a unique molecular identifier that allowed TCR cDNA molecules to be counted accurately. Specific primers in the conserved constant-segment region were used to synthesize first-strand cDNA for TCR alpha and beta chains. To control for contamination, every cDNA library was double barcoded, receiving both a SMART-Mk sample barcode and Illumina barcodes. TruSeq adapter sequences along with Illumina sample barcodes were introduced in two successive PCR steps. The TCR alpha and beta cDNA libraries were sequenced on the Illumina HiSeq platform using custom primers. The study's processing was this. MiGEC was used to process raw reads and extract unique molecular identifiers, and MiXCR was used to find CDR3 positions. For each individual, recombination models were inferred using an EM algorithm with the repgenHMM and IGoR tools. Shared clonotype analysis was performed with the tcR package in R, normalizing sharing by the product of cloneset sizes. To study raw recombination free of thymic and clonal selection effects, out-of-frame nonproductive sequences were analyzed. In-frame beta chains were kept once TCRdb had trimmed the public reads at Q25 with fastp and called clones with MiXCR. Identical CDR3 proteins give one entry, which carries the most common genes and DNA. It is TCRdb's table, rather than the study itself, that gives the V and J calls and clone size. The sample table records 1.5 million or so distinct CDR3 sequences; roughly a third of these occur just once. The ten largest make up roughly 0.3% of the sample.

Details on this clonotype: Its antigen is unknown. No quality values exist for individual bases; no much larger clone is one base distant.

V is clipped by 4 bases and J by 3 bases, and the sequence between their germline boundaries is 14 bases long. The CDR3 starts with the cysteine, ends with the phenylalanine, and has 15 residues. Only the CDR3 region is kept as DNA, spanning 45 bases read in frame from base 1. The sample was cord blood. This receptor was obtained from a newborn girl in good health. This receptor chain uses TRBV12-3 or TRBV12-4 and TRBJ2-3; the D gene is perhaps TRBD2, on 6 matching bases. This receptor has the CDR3 CASSSGEGRTDTQYF. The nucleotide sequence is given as TGTGCCAGCAGTTCGGGAGAGGGTAGGACAGATACGCAGTATTTT.